The present T cell receptor beta chain was sequenced within a study of OX40 agonist ivuxolimab in advanced cancers. For the study at large: Patients were about 83% male with ages about 23 to 80, mean about 65. Study-level findings and limits: There was clonal expansion of CD4+ and CD8+ blood T cells by week 6 at 0.1 to 3.0 mg/kg. The expanded peripheral T cells' antigen specificity was not determined.

Concerning this clone itself: The antigen remains unidentified.

Sequencing was performed with immunoSEQ multiplex PCR; in TCRdb, only in-frame clones are kept and a portion is missing. Of fewer than 85,000 clones detected, 65% to 85% appear once; the ten largest clones hold about 0.8%. This sample comprised CD4+ or CD8+ T cells sorted from blood, obtained in a trial of the OX40 agonist ivuxolimab. The TCR originated in an adult with an advanced solid tumor such as melanoma, head and neck, liver or kidney cancer.

CDR3 amino acids: CASSSGGAGNQPQHF. CDR3 DNA: TGTGCCAGCAGTTCAGGGGGCGCAGGCAATCAGCCCCAGCATTTT. The gene calls are TRBV25-1 and TRBJ1-5; 8 nucleotides line up with TRBD1. Looked up from germline, CDR1 is MGHDK and CDR2 is SYGVNS. The CDR3 covers 15 residues. V shed 5 bases and J 2 bases; nucleotides not matched to a gene: 5.